This entry is about one T cell receptor (beta chain). What it binds is unknown. Samples of blood were obtained at baseline, on cycle 4 day 1, and on cycle 7 day 1. The V and J ends lost 5 bases and 2 bases respectively, with 13 bases between them. The CDR3 extends over 14 amino acids. Germline V gene data show CDR1 as SEHNR and CDR2 as FQNEAQ (reference sequence). Data came from immunoSEQ multiplex PCR; TCRdb stores just in-frame clones and leaves some out. The data contain 15,000 to 17,000 clones, roughly 77% of them singletons. These data originate in a study of OX40 agonist ivuxolimab in advanced cancers. Study at large: Three partial responders included one hepatocellular carcinoma patient and two cutaneous melanoma patients. The study's findings and limits: At 0.1 to 3.0 mg/kg and by week 6, CD4+ and CD8+ T cells in the blood had expanded clonally. Relative to CD4+, CD8+ T cells held more expanded clones on average.

This receptor was taken from an adult with an advanced solid tumor such as melanoma, head and neck, liver or kidney cancer. The chain recombines TRBV7-9 with TRBJ2-7; possible D gene TRBD1, 6 bases. Here the sequenced sample was CD4+ or CD8+ T cells sorted from blood, taken in a trial of the OX40 agonist ivuxolimab. This chain's CDR3 is CASSPRDIPYEQYF. The CDR3 DNA sequence: TGTGCCAGCAGCCCCCGGGACATTCCCTACGAGCAGTACTTC.